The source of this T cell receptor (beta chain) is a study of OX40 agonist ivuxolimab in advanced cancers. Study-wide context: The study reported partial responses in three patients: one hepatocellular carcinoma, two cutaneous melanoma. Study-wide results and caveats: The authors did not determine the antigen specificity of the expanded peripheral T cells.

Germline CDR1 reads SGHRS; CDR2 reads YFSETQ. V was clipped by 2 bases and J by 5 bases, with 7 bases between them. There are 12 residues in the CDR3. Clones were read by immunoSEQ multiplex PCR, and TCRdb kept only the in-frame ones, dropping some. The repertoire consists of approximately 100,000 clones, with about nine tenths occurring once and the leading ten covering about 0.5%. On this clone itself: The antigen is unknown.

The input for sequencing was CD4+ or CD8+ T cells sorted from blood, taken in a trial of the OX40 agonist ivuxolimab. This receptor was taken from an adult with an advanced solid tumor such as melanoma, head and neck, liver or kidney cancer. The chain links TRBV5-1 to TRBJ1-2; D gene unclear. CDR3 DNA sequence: TGCGCCAGCAGCTTTGACAAGTATGGCTACACCTTC. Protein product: CASSFDKYGYTF.